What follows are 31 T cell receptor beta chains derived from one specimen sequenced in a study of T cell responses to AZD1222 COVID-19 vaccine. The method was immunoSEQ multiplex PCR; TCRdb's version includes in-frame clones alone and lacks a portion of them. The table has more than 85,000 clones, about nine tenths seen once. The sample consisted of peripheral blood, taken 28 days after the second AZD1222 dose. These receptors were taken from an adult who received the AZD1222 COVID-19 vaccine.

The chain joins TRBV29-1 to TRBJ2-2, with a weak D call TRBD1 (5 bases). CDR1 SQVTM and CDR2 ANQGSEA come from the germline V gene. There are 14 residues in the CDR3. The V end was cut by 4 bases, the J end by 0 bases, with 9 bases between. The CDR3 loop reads CSVGTTANTGELFF. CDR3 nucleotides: TGCAGCGTTGGGACAACGGCGAACACCGGGGAGCTGTTTTTT.

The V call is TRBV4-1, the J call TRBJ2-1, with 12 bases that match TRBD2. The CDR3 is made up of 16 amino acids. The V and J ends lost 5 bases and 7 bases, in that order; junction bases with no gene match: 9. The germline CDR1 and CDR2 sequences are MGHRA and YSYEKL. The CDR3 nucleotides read TGCGCCAGCAGCTTTATCCTAGCGGGAGGGGGTAATGAGCAGTTCTTC. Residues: CASSFILAGGGNEQFF.

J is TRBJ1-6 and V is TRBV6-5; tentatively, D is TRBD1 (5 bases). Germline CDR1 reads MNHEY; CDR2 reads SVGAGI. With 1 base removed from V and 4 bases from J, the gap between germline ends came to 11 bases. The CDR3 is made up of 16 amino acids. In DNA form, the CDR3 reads TGTGCCAGCAGTTACTACTTCGGGACTTATAATTCACCCCTCCACTTT. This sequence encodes CASSYYFGTYNSPLHF.

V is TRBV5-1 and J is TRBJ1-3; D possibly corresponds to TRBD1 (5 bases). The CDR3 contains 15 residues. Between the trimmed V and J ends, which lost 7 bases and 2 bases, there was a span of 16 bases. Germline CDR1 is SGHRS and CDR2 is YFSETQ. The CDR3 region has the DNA TGCGCCAGCGGCCCCGTTGGGGGACCTGGAAACACCATATATTTT. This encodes CASGPVGGPGNTIYF.

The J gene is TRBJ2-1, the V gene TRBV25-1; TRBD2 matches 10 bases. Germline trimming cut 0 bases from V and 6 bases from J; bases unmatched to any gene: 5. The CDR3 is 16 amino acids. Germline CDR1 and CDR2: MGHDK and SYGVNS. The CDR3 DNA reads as TGTGCCAGCAGTGAATACGGAGCGGGAGGGGGCAATGAGCAGTTCTTC. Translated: CASSEYGAGGGNEQFF.

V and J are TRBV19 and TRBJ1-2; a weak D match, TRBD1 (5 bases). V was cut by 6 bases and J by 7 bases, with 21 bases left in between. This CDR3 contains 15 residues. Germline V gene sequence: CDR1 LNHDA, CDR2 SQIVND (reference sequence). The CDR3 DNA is TGTGCCAGTAGCAGCGGGACCCAAGGAGGAGGTGGCTACACCTTC. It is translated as CASSSGTQGGGGYTF.

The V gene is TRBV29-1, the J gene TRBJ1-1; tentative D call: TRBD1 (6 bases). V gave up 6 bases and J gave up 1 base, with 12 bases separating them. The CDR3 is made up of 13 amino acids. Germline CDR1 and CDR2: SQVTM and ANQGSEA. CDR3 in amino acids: CSVRRGSNTEAFF. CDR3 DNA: TGCAGCGTACGCAGGGGTTCGAACACTGAAGCTTTCTTT. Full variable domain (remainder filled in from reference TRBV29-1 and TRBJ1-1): SAVISQKPSRDICQRGTSLTIQCQVDSQVTMMFWYRQQPGQSLTLIATANQGSEATYESGFVIDKFPISRPNLTFSTLTVSNMSPEDSSIYLCSVRRGSNTEAFFGQGTRLTVV.

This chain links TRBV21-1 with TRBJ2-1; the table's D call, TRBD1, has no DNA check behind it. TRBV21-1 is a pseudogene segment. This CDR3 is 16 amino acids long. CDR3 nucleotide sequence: TGTGCCAGCAGCCCCTGGCGGCAGGGTCGCTACAATGAGCAGTTCTTC. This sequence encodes CASSPWRQGRYNEQFF.

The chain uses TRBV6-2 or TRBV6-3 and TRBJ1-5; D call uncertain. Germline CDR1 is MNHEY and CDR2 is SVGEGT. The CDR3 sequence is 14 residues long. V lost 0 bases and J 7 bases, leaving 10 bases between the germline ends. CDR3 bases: TGTGCCAGCAGTTACTCAAGGCCCTTACAGCCCCAGCATTTT. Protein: CASSYSRPLQPQHF.

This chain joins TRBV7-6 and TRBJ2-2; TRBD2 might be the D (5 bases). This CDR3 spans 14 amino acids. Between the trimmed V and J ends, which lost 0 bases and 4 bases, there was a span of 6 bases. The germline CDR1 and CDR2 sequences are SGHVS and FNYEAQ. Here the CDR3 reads CASSLAGGTGELFF. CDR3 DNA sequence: TGTGCCAGCAGCTTAGCAGGAGGCACCGGGGAGCTGTTTTTT.

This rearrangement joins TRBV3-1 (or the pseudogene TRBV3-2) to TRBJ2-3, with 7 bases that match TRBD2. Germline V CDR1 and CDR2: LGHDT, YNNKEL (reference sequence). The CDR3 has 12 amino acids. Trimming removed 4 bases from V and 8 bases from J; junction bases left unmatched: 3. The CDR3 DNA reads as TGTGCCAGCAGCCGGACGGGGGGTACGCAGTATTTT. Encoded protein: CASSRTGGTQYF.

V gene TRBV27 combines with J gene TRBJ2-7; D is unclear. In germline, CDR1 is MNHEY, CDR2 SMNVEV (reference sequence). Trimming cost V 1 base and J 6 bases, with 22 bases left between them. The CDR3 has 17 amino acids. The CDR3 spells CASSLFGIMGSSSEQYF. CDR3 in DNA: TGTGCCAGCAGTTTATTTGGCATTATGGGATCCAGCTCCGAGCAGTACTTC.

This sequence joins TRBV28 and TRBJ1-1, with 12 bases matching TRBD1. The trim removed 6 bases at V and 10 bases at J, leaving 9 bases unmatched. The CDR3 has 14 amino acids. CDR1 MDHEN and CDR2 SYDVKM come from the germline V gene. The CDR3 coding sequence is TGTGCCAGCAGGTCCCGGGACAGGGGGCGGGCAGCTTTCTTT. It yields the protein CASRSRDRGRAAFF.

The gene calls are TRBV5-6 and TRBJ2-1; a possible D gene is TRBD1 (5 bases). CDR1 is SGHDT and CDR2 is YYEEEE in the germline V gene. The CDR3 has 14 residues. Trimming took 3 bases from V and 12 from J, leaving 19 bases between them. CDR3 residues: CASSSSRAPGRQFF. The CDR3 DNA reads TGTGCCAGCAGCTCCTCCCGGGCACCAGGGCGGCAGTTCTTC.

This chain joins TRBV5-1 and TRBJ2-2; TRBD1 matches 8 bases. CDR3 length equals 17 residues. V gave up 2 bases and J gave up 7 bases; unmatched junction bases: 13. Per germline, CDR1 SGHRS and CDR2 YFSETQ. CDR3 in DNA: TGCGCCAGCAGCTTAACCGCGAGACAGGGGACGGGCGGGGAGCTGTTTTTT. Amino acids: CASSLTARQGTGGELFF.

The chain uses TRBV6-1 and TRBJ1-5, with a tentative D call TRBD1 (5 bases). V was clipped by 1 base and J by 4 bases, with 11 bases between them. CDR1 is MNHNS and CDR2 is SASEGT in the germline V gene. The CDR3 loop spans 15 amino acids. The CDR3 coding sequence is TGTGCCAGCAGTGAAGGTATGGGGGGAAATCAGCCCCAGCATTTT. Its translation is CASSEGMGGNQPQHF.

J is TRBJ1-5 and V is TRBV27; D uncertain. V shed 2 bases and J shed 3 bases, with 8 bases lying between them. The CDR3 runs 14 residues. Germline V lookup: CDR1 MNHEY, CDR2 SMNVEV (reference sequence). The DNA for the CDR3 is TGTGCCAGCAGTTTAGGACGGCTCAATCAGCCCCAGCATTTT. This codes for CASSLGRLNQPQHF.

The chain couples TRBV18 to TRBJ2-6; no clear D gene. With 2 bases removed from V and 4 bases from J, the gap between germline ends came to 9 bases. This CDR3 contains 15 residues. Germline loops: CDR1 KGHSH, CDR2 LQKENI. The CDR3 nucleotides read TGTGCCAGCTCACCATTGGTTTCAGGGGCCAACGTCCTGACTTTC. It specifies CASSPLVSGANVLTF.

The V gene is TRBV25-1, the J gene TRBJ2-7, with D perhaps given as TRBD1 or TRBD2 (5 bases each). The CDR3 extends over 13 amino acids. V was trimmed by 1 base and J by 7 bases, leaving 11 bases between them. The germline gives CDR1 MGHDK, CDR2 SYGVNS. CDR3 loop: CASSEWDRLEQYF. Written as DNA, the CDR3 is TGTGCCAGCAGTGAATGGGACCGGTTGGAGCAGTACTTC.

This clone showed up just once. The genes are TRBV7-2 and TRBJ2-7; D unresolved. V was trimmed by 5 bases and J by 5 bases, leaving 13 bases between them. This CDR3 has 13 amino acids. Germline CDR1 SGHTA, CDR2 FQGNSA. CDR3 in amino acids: CASSDLWANEQYF. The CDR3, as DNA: TGTGCCAGCAGCGACCTTTGGGCGAACGAGCAGTACTTC.

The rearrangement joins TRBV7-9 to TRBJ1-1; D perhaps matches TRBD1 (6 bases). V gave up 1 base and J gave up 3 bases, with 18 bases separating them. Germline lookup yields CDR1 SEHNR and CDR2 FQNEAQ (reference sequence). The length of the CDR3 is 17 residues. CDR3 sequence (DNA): TGTGCCAGCAGCTTAGATACGGGGGGCCCGAGGGACACTGAAGCTTTCTTT. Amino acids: CASSLDTGGPRDTEAFF.

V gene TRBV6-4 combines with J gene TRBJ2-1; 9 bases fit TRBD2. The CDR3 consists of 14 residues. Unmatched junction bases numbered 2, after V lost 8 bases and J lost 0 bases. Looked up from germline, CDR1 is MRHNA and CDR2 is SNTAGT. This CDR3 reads CASQGLASYNEQFF. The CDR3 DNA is TGTGCCAGCCAGGGACTAGCCTCCTACAATGAGCAGTTCTTC.

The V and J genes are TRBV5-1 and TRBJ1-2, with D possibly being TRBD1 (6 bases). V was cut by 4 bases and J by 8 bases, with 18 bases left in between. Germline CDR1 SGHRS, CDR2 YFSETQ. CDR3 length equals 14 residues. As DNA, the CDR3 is TGCGCCAGCAGCCAATTACAGGGCTTGGAAGGCTACACCTTC. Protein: CASSQLQGLEGYTF.

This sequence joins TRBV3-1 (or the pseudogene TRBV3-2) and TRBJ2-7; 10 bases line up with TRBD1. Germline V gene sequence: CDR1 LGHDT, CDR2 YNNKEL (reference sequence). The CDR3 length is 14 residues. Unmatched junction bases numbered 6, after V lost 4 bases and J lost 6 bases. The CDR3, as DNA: TGTGCCAGCAGCCTATCGACAGGGGGCGTCGAGCAGTACTTC. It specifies CASSLSTGGVEQYF.

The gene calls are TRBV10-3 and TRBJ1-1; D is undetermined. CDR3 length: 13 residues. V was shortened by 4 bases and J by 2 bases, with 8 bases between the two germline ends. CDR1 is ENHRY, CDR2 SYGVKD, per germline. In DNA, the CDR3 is TGTGCCATCAGTGGTCAGATAAACACTGAAGCTTTCTTT. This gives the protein CAISGQINTEAFF.

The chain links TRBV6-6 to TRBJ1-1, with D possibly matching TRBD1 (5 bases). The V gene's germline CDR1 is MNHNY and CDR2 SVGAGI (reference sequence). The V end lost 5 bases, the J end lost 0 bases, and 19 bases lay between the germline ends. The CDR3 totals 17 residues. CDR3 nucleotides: TGTGCCAGCAGTCCCCCTGTCCGACGGGGGATGAACACTGAAGCTTTCTTT. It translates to CASSPPVRRGMNTEAFF.

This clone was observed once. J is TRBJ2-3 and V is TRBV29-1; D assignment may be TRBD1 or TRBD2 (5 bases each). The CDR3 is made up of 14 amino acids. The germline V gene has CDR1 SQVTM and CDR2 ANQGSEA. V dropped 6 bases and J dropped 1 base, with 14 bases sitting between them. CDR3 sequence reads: CSVGELGGTDTQYF. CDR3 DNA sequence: TGCAGCGTGGGGGAACTAGGGGGCACAGATACGCAGTATTTT.

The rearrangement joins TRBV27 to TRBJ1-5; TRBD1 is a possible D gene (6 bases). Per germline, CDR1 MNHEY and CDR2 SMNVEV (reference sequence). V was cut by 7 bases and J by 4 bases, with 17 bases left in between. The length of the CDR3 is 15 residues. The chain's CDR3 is CASTNNRASNQPQHF. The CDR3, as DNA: TGTGCCAGCACCAATAACAGGGCATCTAATCAGCCCCAGCATTTT.

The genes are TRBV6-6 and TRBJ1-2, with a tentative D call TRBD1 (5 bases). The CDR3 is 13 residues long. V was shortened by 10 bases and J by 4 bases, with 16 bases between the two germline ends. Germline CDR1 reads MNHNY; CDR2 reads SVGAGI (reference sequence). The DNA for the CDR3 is TGTGCCACCGGGACCCAAATTGTCTATGGCTACACCTTC. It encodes CATGTQIVYGYTF.

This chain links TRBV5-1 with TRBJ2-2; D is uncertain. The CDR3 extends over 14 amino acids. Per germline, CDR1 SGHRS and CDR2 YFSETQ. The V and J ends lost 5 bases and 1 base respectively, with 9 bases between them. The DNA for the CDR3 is TGCGCCAGCAGACCGAACTTGAACACCGGGGAGCTGTTTTTT. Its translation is CASRPNLNTGELFF. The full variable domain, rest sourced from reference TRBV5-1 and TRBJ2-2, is KAGVTQTPRYLIKTRGQQVTLSCSPISGHRSVSWYQQTPGQGLQFLFEYFSETQRNKGNFPGRFSGRQFSNSRSEMNVSTLELGDSALYLCASRPNLNTGELFFGEGSRLTVL.

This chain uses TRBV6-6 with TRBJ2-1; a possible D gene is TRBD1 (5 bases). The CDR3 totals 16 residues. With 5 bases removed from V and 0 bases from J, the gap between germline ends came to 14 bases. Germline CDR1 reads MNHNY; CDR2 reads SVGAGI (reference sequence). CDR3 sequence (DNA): TGTGCCAGCAGTCCGCCCCAGGGCAGCTCCTACAATGAGCAGTTCTTC. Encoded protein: CASSPPQGSSYNEQFF.